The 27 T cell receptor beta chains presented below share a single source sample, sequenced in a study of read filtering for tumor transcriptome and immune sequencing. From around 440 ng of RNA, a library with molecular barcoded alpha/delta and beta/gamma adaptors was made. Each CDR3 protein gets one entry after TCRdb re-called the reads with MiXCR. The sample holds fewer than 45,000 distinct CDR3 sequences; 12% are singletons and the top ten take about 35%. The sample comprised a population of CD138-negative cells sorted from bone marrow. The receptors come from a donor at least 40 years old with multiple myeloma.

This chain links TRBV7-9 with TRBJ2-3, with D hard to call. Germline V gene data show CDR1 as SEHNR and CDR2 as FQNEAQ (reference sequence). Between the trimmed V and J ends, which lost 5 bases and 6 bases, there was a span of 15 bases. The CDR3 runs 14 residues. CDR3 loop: CASSIGQVGDTQYF. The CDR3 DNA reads TGTGCCAGCAGCATCGGGCAGGTCGGGGATACGCAGTATTTT.

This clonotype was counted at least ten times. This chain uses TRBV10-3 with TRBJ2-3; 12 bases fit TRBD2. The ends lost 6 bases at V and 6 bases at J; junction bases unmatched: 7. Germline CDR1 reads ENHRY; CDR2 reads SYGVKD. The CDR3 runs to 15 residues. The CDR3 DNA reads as TGTGCCATCAGCTCTACTAGCGGGGGGATTGATACGCAGTATTTT. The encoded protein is CAISSTSGGIDTQYF.

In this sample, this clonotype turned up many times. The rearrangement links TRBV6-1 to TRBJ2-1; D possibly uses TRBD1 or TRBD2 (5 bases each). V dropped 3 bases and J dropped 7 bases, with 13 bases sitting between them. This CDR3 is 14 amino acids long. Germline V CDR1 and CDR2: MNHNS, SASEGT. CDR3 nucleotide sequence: TGTGCCAGCAGTGAGTCCGGGGCAAGGAATGAGCAGTTCTTC. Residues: CASSESGARNEQFF.

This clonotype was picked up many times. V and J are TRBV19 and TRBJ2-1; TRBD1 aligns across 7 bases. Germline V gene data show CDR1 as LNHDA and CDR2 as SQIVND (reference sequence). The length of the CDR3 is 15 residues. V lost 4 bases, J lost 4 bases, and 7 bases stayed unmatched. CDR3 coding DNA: TGTGCCAGTAGTAACGACAGGGCAGTATACAATGAGCAGTTCTTC. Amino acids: CASSNDRAVYNEQFF.

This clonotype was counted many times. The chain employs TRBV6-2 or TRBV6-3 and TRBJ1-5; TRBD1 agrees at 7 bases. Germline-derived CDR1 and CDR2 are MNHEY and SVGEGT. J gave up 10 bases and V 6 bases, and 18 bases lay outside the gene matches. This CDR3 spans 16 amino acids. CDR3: CASSYDRERLISPQHF. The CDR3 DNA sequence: TGTGCCAGCAGCTATGACAGGGAACGCTTAATCAGCCCCCAGCATTTT.

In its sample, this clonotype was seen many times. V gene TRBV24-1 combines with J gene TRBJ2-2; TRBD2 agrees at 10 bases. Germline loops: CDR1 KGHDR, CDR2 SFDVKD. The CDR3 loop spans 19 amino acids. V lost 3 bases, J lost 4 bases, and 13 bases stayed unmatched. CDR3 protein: CATSDLRLGAGGGTGELFF. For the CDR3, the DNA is TGTGCCACCAGTGATCTACGGCTTGGAGCGGGGGGGGGCACCGGGGAGCTGTTTTTT.

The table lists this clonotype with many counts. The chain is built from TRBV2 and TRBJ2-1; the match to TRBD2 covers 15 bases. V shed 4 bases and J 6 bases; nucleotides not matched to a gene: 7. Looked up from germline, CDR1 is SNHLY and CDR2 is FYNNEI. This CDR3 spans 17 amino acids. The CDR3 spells CASSARTSGGAGNEQFF. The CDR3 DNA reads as TGTGCCAGCAGTGCCCGGACTAGCGGGGGGGCTGGCAATGAGCAGTTCTTC.

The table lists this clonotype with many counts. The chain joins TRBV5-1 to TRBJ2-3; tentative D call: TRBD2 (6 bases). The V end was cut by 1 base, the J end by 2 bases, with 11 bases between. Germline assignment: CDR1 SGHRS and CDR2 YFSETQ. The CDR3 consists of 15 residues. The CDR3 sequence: CASSLKRTITDTQYF. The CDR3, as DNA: TGCGCCAGCAGCTTGAAACGGACTATCACAGATACGCAGTATTTT.

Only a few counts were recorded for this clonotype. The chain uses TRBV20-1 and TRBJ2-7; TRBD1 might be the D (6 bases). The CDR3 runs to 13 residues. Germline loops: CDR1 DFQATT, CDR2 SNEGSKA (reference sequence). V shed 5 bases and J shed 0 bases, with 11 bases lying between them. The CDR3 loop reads CSAPGAASYEQYF. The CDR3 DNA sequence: TGCAGTGCTCCAGGGGCTGCCTCCTACGAGCAGTACTTC.

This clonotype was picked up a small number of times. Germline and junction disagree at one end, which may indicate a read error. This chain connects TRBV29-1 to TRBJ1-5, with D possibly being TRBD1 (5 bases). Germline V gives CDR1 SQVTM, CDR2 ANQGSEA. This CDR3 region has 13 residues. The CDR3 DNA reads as TGCAGTGTTGCTGACAGCCCTGGGGGGCCCCAGCATTTT. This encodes CSVADSPGGPQHF.

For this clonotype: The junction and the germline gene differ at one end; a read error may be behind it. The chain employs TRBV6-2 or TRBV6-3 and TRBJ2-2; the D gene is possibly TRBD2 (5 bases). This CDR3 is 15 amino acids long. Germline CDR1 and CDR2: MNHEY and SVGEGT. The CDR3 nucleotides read TGTGCCAGCAGTTATGCGGGCGCGAACGCCGGGGAGCTGTTTTTT. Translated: CASSYAGANAGELFF.

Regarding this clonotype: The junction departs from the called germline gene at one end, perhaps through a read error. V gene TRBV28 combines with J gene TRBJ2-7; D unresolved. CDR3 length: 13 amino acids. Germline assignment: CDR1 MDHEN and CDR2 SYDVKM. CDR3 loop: CASSFVGSHERYF. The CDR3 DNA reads TGTGCCAGCAGTTTCGTAGGGTCCCACGAGCGGTACTTC.

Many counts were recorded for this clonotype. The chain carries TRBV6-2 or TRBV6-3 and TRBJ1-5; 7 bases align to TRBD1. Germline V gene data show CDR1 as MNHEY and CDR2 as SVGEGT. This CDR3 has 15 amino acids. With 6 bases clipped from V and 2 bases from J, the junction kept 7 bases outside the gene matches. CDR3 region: CASRPGQLGNQPQHF. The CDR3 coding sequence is TGTGCCAGCAGACCGGGACAGTTGGGCAATCAGCCCCAGCATTTT.

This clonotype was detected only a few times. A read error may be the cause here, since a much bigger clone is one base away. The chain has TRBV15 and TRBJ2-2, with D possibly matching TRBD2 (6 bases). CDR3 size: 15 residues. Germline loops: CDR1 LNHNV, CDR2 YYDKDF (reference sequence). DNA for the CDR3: TGTGCCACCAGCAGAGGAGTGGTGGACACCGGGGGGCTGTTTTTT. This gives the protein CATSRGVVDTGGLFF.

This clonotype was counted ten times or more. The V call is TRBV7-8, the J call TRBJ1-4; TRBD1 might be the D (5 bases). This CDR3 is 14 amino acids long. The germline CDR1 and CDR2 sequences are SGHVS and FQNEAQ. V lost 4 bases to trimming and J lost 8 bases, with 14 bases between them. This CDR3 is CASSSWGGVEKLFF. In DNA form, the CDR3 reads TGTGCCAGCAGCTCCTGGGGGGGGGTAGAAAAACTGTTTTTT.

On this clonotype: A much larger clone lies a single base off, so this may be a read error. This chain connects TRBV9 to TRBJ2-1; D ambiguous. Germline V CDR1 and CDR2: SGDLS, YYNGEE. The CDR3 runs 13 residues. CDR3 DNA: TGTGACAGCAGCGTAGATATCCACAATGAGCAGTTCTTC. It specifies CDSSVDIHNEQFF.

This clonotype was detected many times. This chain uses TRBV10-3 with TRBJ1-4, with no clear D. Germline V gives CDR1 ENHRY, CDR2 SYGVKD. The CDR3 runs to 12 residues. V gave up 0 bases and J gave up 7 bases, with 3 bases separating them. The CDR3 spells CAISESGEKLFF. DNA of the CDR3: TGTGCCATCAGTGAGTCTGGTGAAAAACTGTTTTTT.

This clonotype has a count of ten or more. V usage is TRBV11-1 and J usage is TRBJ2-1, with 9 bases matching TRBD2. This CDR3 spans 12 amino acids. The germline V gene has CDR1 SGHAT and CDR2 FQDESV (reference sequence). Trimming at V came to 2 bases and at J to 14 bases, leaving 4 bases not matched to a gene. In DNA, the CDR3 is TGTGCCAGCAGCTTAAGTAGCGGGGGAAAGTTCTTC. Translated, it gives CASSLSSGGKFF. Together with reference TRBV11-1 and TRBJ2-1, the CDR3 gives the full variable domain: EAEVAQSPRYKITEKSQAVAFWCDPISGHATLYWYRQILGQGPELLVQFQDESVVDDSQLPKDRFSAERLKGVDSTLKIQPAELGDSAMYLCASSLSSGGKFFGPGTRLTVL.

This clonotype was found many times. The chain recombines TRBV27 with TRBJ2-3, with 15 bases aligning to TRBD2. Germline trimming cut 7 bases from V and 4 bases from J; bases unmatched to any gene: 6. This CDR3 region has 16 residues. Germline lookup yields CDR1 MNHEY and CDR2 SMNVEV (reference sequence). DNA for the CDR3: TGTGCCAGCACGGCGGGACTAGCGGGGGGCGCAGATACGCAGTATTTT. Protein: CASTAGLAGGADTQYF.

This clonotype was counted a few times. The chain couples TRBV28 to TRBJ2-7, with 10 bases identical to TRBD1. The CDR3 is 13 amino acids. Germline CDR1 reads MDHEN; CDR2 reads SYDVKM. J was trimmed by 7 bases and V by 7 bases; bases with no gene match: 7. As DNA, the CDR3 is TGTGCCAGCACTCGACAGGGGGCGCGGGAGCAGTACTTC. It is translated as CASTRQGAREQYF.

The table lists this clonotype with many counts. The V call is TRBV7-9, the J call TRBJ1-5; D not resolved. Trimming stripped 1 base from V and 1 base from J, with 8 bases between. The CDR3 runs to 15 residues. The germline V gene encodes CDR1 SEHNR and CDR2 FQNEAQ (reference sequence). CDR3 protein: CASSLVRRSNQPQHF. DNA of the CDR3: TGTGCCAGCAGCTTAGTCAGGAGGAGCAATCAGCCCCAGCATTTT.

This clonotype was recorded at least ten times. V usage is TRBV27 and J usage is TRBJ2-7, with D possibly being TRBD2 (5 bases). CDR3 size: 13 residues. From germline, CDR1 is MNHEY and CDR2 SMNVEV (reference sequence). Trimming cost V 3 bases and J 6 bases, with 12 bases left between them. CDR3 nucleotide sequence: TGTGCCAGCAGTTTCCTTTCGGGGAGCGAGCAGTACTTC. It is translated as CASSFLSGSEQYF.

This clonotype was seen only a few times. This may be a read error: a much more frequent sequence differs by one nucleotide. CDR3 region: CASSPGTPNGQFF. The CDR3 DNA reads as TGTGCCAGCAGCCCGGGAACCCCCAATGGGCAGTTCTTC. This sequence joins TRBV3-1 and TRBJ2-1; perhaps TRBD2 as D (5 bases). The CDR3 runs 13 residues. From germline, CDR1 is LGHDT and CDR2 YNNKEL (reference sequence).

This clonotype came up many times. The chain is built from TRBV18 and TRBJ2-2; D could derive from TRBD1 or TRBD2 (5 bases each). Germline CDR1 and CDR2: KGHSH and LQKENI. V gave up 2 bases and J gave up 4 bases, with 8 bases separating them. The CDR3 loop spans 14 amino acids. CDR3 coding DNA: TGTGCCAGCTCACCAGGGACGGTCACCGGGGAGCTGTTTTTT. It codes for CASSPGTVTGELFF.

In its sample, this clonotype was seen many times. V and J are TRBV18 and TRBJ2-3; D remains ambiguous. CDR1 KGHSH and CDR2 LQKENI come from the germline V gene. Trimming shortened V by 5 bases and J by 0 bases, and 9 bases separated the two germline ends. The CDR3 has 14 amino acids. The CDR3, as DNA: TGTGCCAGCTCAGGCCAGTCTAGCACAGATACGCAGTATTTT. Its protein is CASSGQSSTDTQYF.

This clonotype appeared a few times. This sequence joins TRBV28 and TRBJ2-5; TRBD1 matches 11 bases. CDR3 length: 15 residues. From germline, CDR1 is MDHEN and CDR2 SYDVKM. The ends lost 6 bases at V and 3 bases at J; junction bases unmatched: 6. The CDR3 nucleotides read TGTGCCAGCAGCCCCTGGACAGGGGGCAAAGAGACCCAGTACTTC. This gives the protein CASSPWTGGKETQYF. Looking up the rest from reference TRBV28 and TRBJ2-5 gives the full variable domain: DVKVTQSSRYLVKRTGEKVFLECVQDMDHENMFWYRQDPGLGLRLIYFSYDVKMKEKGDIPEGYSVSREKKERFSLILESASTNQTSMYLCASSPWTGGKETQYFGPGTRLLVL.

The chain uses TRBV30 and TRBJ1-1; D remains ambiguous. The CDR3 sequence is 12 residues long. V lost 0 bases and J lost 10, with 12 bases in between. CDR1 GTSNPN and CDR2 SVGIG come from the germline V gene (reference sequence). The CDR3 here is CAWSVRQNPAFF. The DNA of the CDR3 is TGTGCCTGGAGTGTACGTCAGAACCCAGCTTTCTTT.